The clone carrying this T cell receptor (beta chain) has just a few counts. Its cognate antigen is unknown. Multiplex PCR with BIOMED2 TRB-A/B primer pools amplified TRB rearrangements. TCRdb used MiXCR to reprocess the multiplex PCR reads, holding one entry per CDR3 protein. The sample records 15,000 to 20,000 distinct CDR3 sequences, 30% to 45% being singletons. Per the germline V gene, CDR1 is MNHEY and CDR2 is SVGEGT. V was trimmed by 4 bases and J by 11 bases, leaving 12 bases between them. There are 13 residues in the CDR3. The data were obtained in a study of T and B cells in COVID-19 patients. Study background: Recovered patients mostly had mild to moderate COVID-19 managed as outpatients. Critical illness requiring mechanical ventilation or extracorporeal membrane oxygenation affected three fifths of the roughly 20 active-infection patients.

Blood genomic DNA input for TRB amplification was about 240-500 ng. Study-wide points: The recovered cohort had around 2,000 exclusive TCR clusters, including approximately 31 low generation probability clusters. Sorted SARS-CoV-2-responsive or tetramer+ T cells and CD4+, regulatory and CD8+ subsets were not yet sequenced.

Sequencing was done on a sample of blood. The chain carries TRBV6-2 or TRBV6-3 and TRBJ1-6; possibly TRBD1 for D (5 bases). This TCR derives from a human donor with active COVID-19. CDR3 residues: CASSFNQGAPLHF. CDR3 coding DNA: TGTGCCAGCAGTTTCAACCAGGGAGCACCCCTCCACTTT.